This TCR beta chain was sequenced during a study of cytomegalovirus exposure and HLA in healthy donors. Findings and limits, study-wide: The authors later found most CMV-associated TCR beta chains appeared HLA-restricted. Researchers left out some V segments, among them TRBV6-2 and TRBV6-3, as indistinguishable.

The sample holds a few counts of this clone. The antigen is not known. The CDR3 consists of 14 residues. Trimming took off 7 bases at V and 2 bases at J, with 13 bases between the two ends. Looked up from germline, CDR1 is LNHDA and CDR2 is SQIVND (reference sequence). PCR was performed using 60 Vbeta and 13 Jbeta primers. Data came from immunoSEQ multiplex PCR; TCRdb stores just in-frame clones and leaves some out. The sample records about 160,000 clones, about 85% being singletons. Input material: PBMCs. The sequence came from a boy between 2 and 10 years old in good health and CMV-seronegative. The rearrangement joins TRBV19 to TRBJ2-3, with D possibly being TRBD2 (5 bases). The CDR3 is CASTLGSLTDTQYF. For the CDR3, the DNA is TGTGCCAGTACCCTAGGGAGCCTCACAGATACGCAGTATTTT.